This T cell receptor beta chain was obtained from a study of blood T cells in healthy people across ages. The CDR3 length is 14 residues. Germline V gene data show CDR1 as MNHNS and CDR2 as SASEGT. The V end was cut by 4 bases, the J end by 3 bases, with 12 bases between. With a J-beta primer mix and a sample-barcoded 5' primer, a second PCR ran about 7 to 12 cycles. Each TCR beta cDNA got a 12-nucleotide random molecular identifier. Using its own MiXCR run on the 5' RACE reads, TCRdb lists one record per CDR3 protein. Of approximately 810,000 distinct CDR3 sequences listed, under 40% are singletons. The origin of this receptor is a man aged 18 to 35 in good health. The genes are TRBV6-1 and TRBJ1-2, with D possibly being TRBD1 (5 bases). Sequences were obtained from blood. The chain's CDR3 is CASSARGSDYGYTF. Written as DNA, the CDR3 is TGTGCCAGCAGTGCCCGGGGGTCTGACTATGGCTACACCTTC.